The TCR beta chain under discussion was sequenced for a study of cytomegalovirus exposure and HLA in healthy donors. Across the study: Assignment to the Caucasian-associated ancestry cluster applied to around 82% of the roughly 410 genotyped donors.

This PCR relied on a set of 60 Vbeta primers and 13 Jbeta primers. Profiled with immunoSEQ multiplex PCR; TCRdb holds only in-frame clones, not every one. The repertoire holds some 200,000 clones, 82% seen once, with 0.08% to 0.1% in the top ten. Study results and limitations: Under in vitro conditions, a few CMV-associated chains were confirmed as specific for CMV antigens. An analysis done earlier found most TCR beta V segments productive about 90% or about 30% of the time. As a later analysis showed, several of the most significant clusters appeared to be linked to common viral pathogens.

To note about this clone: The antigen remains undetermined.

This TCR derives from a boy between 2 and 10 years old in good health and CMV-seronegative. Input material: PBMCs.

The CDR3 coding sequence is TGTGCCAGCAGCCCTCGGACAAGGTTGGGCACTGAAGCTTTCTTT. The encoded protein is CASSPRTRLGTEAFF. This chain connects TRBV7-2 to TRBJ1-1; possibly TRBD1 for D (5 bases). The CDR3 length is 15 residues. V lost 5 bases and J lost 4, with 17 bases in between. From germline, CDR1 is SGHTA and CDR2 FQGNSA.